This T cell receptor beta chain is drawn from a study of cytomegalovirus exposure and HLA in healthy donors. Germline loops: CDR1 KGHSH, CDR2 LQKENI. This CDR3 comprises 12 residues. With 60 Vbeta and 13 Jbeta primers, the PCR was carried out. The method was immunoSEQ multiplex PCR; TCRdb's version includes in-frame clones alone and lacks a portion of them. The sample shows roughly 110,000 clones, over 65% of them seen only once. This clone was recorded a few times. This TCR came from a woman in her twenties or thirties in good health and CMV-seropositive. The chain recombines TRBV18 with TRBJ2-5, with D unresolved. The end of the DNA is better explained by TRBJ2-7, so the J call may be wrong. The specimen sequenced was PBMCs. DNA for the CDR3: TGTGCCAGCTCACCAGTTAACTACGAGCAGTACTTC. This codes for CASSPVNYEQYF.